This T cell receptor beta chain comes out of a study of human T cells and chemical hapten exposure. Via MiXCR, TCRdb re-called the RACE reads, giving one row per CDR3 protein. This repertoire shows tens of thousands of distinct CDR3 sequences, about a tenth found once; its top ten account for 3.7%. The time point was: patch test 3, about 24 weeks after DPC sensitization. Sample treatment: therapeutic diphenylcyclopropenone sensitization with weekly scalp DPC. This clonotype is deemed medium-sized. Trimming took 6 bases from V and 2 from J; bases not matched to a gene: 3. Germline assignment: CDR1 SGHTA and CDR2 FQGNSA. The CDR3 covers 14 residues.

The chain recombines TRBV7-2 with TRBJ1-5; 8 bases match TRBD1. The source is a woman aged 50 to 65 with alopecia areata. Some clones in this sample may be carry-over from other donors' samples. The material sequenced was whole blood, taken in connection with sensitization to the hapten diphenylcyclopropenone (DPC). CDR3 protein: CASSPTGGNQPQHF. CDR3 bases: TGTGCCAGCAGTCCGACAGGGGGCAATCAGCCCCAGCATTTT.